This TCR beta chain is drawn from a study of OX40 agonist ivuxolimab in advanced cancers. Study details: Earlier treatment with anti-PD-1, anti-PD-L1 or anti-CTLA-4 was permitted, and around 36% had received some.

Trimming stripped 2 bases from V and 5 bases from J, with 10 bases between. The CDR3 loop spans 14 amino acids. The germline gives CDR1 MDHEN, CDR2 SYDVKM. Data came from immunoSEQ multiplex PCR; TCRdb stores just in-frame clones and leaves some out. The sample gives nearly 25,000 clones, 79% of which show up once; roughly 13% is in the top ten. Study-level points and caveats: Within 6 weeks, CD4+ and CD8+ blood T cells expanded clonally at 0.1 to 3.0 mg/kg. CD8+ T cells were the subset that, on average, had more expanded clones than CD4+.

Turning to this clone: No antigen is known for it.

Source: CD4+ or CD8+ T cells sorted from blood, taken in a trial of the OX40 agonist ivuxolimab. The chain combines TRBV28 with TRBJ1-5; D is uncertain. This sequence originates from an adult with an advanced solid tumor such as melanoma, head and neck, liver or kidney cancer. For the CDR3, the DNA is TGTGCCAGCAGTTTAAGCGCTTGGGATCAGCCCCAGCATTTT. Amino acid sequence: CASSLSAWDQPQHF.